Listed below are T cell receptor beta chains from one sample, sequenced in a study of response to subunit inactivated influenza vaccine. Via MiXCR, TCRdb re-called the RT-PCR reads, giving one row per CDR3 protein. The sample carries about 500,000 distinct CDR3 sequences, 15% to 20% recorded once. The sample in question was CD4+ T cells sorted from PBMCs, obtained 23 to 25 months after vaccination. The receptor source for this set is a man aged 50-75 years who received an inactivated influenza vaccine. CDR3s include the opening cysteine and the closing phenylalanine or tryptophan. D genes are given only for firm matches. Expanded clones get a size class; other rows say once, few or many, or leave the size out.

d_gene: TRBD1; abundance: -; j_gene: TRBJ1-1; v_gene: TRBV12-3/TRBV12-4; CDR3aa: CASSPHWTGGEIGTEAFF; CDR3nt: TGTGCCAGCAGTCCCCACTGGACAGGGGGCGAGATTGGCACTGAAGCTTTCTTT
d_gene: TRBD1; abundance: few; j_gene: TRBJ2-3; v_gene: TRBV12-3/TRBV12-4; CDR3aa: CASTPTGSVGDTQYF; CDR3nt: TGTGCCAGCACCCCGACAGGGTCGGTGGGAGATACGCAGTATTTT
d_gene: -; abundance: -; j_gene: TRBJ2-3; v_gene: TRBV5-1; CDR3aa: CASSLEGRDSTDTQYF; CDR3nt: TGCGCCAGCAGCTTGGAGGGGCGTGATAGCACAGATACGCAGTATTTT
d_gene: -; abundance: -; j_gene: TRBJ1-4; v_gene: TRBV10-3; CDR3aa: CATKQRQDNKKLFF; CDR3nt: TGTGCCACCAAGCAGAGACAGGATAATAAAAAACTGTTTTTT
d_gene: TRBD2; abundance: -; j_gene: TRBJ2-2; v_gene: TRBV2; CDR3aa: CASRASGGTGELFF; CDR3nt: TGTGCCAGCCGGGCTAGCGGGGGAACCGGGGAGCTGTTTTTT
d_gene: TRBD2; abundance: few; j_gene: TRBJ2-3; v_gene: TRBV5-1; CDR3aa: CASSLSAGSTDTQYF; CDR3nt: TGCGCCAGCAGCTTGTCAGCGGGAAGCACAGATACGCAGTATTTT
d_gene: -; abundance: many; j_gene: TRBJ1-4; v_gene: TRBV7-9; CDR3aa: CAGGIRTNEKLFF; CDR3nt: TGTGCCGGTGGGATTCGAACTAATGAAAAACTGTTTTTT
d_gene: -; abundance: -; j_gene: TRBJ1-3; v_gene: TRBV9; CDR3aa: CASSPATGGNTIYF; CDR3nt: TGTGCCAGCAGCCCAGCCACAGGCGGAAACACCATATATTTT
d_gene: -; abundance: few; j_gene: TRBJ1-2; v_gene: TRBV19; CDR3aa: CATQVGHGYTF; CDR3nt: TGTGCCACCCAAGTGGGCCATGGCTACACCTTC
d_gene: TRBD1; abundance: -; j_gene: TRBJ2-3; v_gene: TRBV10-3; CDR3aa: CATRTGGVGGTDTQYF; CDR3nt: TGTGCCACCCGGACAGGGGGGGTCGGGGGCACAGATACGCAGTATTTT
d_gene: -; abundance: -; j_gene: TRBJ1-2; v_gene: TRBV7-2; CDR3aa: CASSFVQTYGYTF; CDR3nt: TGTGCCAGCAGCTTTGTCCAGACCTATGGCTACACCTTC
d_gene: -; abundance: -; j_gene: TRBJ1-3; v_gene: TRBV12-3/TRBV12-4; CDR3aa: CTIWRTARYISSSGNTIYF; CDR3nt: TGTACCATCTGGAGGACAGCACGCTATATATCTAGCTCTGGAAACACCATATATTTT
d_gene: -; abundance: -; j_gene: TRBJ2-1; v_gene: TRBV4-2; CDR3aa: CASSPGLTGTYNEQFF; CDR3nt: TGTGCCAGCAGCCCCGGGCTCACCGGGACTTACAATGAGCAGTTCTTC
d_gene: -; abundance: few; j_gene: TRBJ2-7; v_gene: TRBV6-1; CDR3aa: CASSEHRSYEQYF; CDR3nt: TGTGCCAGCAGTGAACACAGGTCCTACGAGCAGTACTTC
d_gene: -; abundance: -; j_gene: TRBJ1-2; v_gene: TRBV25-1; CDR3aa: CASSFTGGYTF; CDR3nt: TGTGCCAGCAGTTTCACAGGGGGCTACACCTTC